What follows is one T cell receptor beta chain and its context. The specificity of this receptor is unknown. Per-base qualities were not stored, and no clone one base away is much larger. Patients with autoimmune disease history or receiving systemic immunosuppression were excluded from the trial. Peripheral blood for TCR sequencing was drawn from every dose cohort at baseline, at cycle 4 day 1 and at cycle 7 day 1. The samples were drawn from a first-in-human, open-label, multicenter phase I dose-escalation trial of ivuxolimab. Adults with locally advanced or metastatic head and neck squamous cell, hepatocellular, melanoma or renal cell carcinoma were enrolled in the trial. CD4+ and CD8+ T cells were sorted separately from peripheral blood before TCR sequencing. This sample is drawn from a study of OX40 agonist ivuxolimab in advanced cancers. The study in broad terms: Ivuxolimab, which targeted the costimulatory receptor OX40 (CD134), was an agonistic, fully human IgG2 monoclonal antibody. Intravenous ivuxolimab was administered to patients every 2 weeks at six dose levels: 0.01, 0.1, 0.3, 1.5, 3 and 10 mg/kg. Of the approximately 54 patients in dose escalation, about 20 had hepatocellular carcinoma, approximately 15 had melanoma, 9 had renal cell carcinoma and 9 had head and neck cancer. In the dose-escalation cohort, around four fifths of patients were male, and the mean age was approximately 60 years with a range of roughly 20 to 79. Prior anti-PD-1, anti-PD-L1 or anti-CTLA-4 therapy was permitted, and 40% of dose-escalation patients had received checkpoint inhibitors. Three dose-escalation patients achieved partial responses, one with hepatocellular carcinoma and two with cutaneous melanoma. Peripheral TCRbeta sequencing was intended to test whether TCR sequence diversity was altered and clonal T-cell expansion was caused by ivuxolimab. The monotherapy dose-escalation portion (N ≈ 57 patients) of the phase I ivuxolimab trial is reported in the paper. What the study reported, not specific to this receptor: In partial responders in the 0.1-3.0 mg/kg groups, normalized peripheral clonal expansion was found to be among the lowest, especially among CD8+ T cells. After ivuxolimab, CD8+ T cells had more expanded clones than CD4+ T cells on average. Low levels of normalized T-cell clonal expansion were also seen in some patients who did not respond. At doses of 0.1 to 3.0 mg/kg, clonal expansion of both CD4+ and CD8+ T cells in blood was seen between baseline and week 6. The antigen specificity of the peripheral T cells that underwent clonal expansion was not determined.

To sequence the TCRbeta CDR3 region, genomic DNA was isolated from the sorted cells. The immunoSEQ Assay was used for sequencing of TCRbeta CDR3 regions. TCRdb mirrors the immuneACCESS table, restricted to in-frame sequences. Some clones are absent from its copies; in checked studies, under half trace to an unresolved V gene, and the reason for the others is unknown. Across this sample there are fewer than 50,000 clones, with 92% seen only once. The ten largest clonotypes hold more than 9% of the sample. From cysteine to phenylalanine, the CDR3 is 15 amino acids long. Only the CDR3 DNA stays, 45 bases, in frame from base 1. CDR1 SGHNT and CDR2 YENEEA were looked up in the germline V gene. Germline trimming: 2 bases from V, 5 bases from J; junction bases outside gene matches: 4.

The TCR comes from an adult with an advanced solid tumor such as melanoma, head and neck, liver or kidney cancer. This sample comprised CD4+ or CD8+ T cells sorted from blood, obtained in a trial of the OX40 agonist ivuxolimab. The chain links TRBV11-3 with TRBJ2-1, with TRBD1 identical over 9 junction bases. The CDR3 region: CASSLRGTGNNEQFF. DNA sequence: TGTGCCAGCAGCTTACGGGGGACAGGGAACAATGAGCAGTTCTTC.